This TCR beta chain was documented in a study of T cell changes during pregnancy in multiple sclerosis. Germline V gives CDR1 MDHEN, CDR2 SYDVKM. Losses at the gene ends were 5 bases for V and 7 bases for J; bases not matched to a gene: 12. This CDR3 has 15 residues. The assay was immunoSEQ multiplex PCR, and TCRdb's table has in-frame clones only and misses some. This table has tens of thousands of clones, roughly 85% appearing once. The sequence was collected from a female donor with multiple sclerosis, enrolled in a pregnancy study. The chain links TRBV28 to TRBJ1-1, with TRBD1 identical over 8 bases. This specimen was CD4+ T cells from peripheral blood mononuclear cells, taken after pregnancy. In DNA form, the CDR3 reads TGTGCCAGCAGTCCCATGGGACAGGCAGATTTTGAAGCTTTCTTT. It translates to CASSPMGQADFEAFF. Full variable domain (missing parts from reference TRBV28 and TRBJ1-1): DVKVTQSSRYLVKRTGEKVFLECVQDMDHENMFWYRQDPGLGLRLIYFSYDVKMKEKGDIPEGYSVSREKKERFSLILESASTNQTSMYLCASSPMGQADFEAFFGQGTRLTVV.